The 31 T cell receptor beta chains reported below all come from one sample, sequenced in a study of blood T cell repertoires in COVID-19. Clones were read by immunoSEQ multiplex PCR, and TCRdb kept only the in-frame ones, dropping some. Among some 210,000 clones, roughly 90% were seen once, and the ten largest hold 0.82%. The sample was peripheral blood. These receptors came from a man between 60 and 70 years old with COVID-19, enrolled during active disease.

The chain's CDR3 is CASSPRQGSGNTIYF. CDR3 nucleotides: TGCGCCAGCAGCCCCCGACAGGGGTCTGGAAACACCATATATTTT. The V gene is TRBV5-1, the J gene TRBJ1-3, with TRBD1 identical over 8 bases. The CDR3 totals 15 residues. Unmatched junction bases numbered 4, after V lost 4 bases and J lost 1 base. The germline V gene has CDR1 SGHRS and CDR2 YFSETQ.

Concerning this clone: Other DNA variants within this sample encode the same CDR3. V is TRBV11-3 and J is TRBJ2-2, with D maybe TRBD1 (6 bases). V was clipped by 4 bases and J by 3 bases, with 9 bases between them. The CDR3 extends over 14 amino acids. CDR1 and CDR2 (germline): SGHNT, YENEEA. The CDR3, as DNA: TGTGCCAGCAGCTCCGGACAGTACACCGGGGAGCTGTTTTTT. This gives the protein CASSSGQYTGELFF.

The chain recombines TRBV7-2 with TRBJ2-7; perhaps TRBD1 as D (6 bases). Germline assignment: CDR1 SGHTA and CDR2 FQGNSA. The CDR3 consists of 18 residues. The V end was cut by 0 bases, the J end by 3 bases, with 21 bases between. CDR3 nucleotide sequence: TGTGCCAGCAGCTTAGCGAGATCGAGGGGACAAATAATCTACGAGCAGTACTTC. Residues: CASSLARSRGQIIYEQYF.

J is TRBJ1-1 and V is TRBV21-1. TRBV21-1 is marked as a pseudogene. The CDR3 is 15 amino acids. The CDR3 sequence is CASSKDRRGDTEAFF. The CDR3 DNA is TGTGCCAGCAGCAAAGACCGGCGGGGCGACACTGAAGCTTTCTTT.

The V and J genes are TRBV29-1 and TRBJ2-1, with a possible D match to TRBD2 (5 bases). The CDR3 runs to 13 residues. Looked up from germline, CDR1 is SQVTM and CDR2 is ANQGSEA. V was cut by 4 bases and J by 6 bases, with 13 bases left in between. The CDR3 loop is CSVVASTGNEQFF. The CDR3 bases are TGCAGCGTTGTGGCTAGCACTGGCAATGAGCAGTTCTTC.

This chain connects TRBV6-6 to TRBJ2-3, with 7 bases aligning to TRBD2. This CDR3 has 15 amino acids. The ends lost 6 bases at V and 3 bases at J; junction bases unmatched: 9. CDR1 is MNHNY and CDR2 is SVGAGI in the germline V gene (reference sequence). This chain's CDR3 is CASRRSGAGTDTQYF. Written as DNA, the CDR3 is TGTGCCAGCAGACGCAGCGGGGCGGGGACAGATACGCAGTATTTT.

This chain uses TRBV27 with TRBJ2-3; 8 positions agree with TRBD1. The germline gives CDR1 MNHEY, CDR2 SMNVEV (reference sequence). The ends lost 4 bases at V and 6 bases at J; junction bases unmatched: 9. The CDR3 contains 15 residues. CDR3 in amino acids: CASSWRTGLADTQYF. DNA of the CDR3: TGTGCCAGCAGTTGGAGGACAGGGTTGGCGGATACGCAGTATTTT.

The chain has TRBV27 and TRBJ2-7; TRBD2 aligns across 10 bases. Germline lookup yields CDR1 MNHEY and CDR2 SMNVEV (reference sequence). The ends lost 5 bases at V and 6 bases at J; junction bases unmatched: 7. This CDR3 region has 14 residues. The CDR3 nucleotides read TGTGCCAGCAGTATTAGCGGGAGGTCCCTCGAGCAGTACTTC. It yields the protein CASSISGRSLEQYF.

The chain couples TRBV15 to TRBJ2-2; TRBD1 agrees at 7 bases. Unmatched junction bases numbered 4, after V lost 1 base and J lost 5 bases. This CDR3 contains 15 residues. Germline V lookup: CDR1 LNHNV, CDR2 YYDKDF (reference sequence). The CDR3 sequence: CATSRVMGQTGELFF. CDR3 nucleotides: TGTGCCACCAGCAGAGTTATGGGACAGACCGGGGAGCTGTTTTTT.

The rearrangement joins TRBV5-8 to TRBJ1-2; 8 bases map to TRBD1. This CDR3 has 16 residues. Looked up from germline, CDR1 is SGHTS and CDR2 is YDEGEE. V shed 4 bases and J 4 bases; nucleotides not matched to a gene: 12. In DNA, the CDR3 is TGTGCCAGCAGCCCCGGACAGGGAAGGAATACCTATGGCTACACCTTC. It encodes CASSPGQGRNTYGYTF.

Concerning this clone: This sample includes further DNA sequences coding for the same CDR3. The J gene is TRBJ1-1, the V gene TRBV9; tentatively, D is TRBD1 (5 bases). The CDR3 contains 13 residues. CDR1 and CDR2 from the germline V gene are SGDLS and YYNGEE. Trimming stripped 3 bases from V and 1 base from J, with 7 bases between. CDR3 protein: CASSADTNTEAFF. The CDR3 nucleotides read TGTGCCAGCAGCGCGGACACGAACACTGAAGCTTTCTTT.

This rearrangement joins TRBV4-1 to TRBJ1-1; the match to TRBD1 covers 8 bases. J gave up 11 bases and V 0 bases, and 8 bases lay outside the gene matches. The CDR3 length is 14 residues. Germline lookup yields CDR1 MGHRA and CDR2 YSYEKL. The CDR3 nucleotides are TGCGCCAGCAGCCAAGACAGGGGGCGAATGTTCGCTTTCTTT. Its translation: CASSQDRGRMFAFF.

The chain recombines TRBV15 with TRBJ2-1; 9 bases map to TRBD1. The V gene's germline CDR1 is LNHNV and CDR2 YYDKDF (reference sequence). The CDR3 loop spans 12 amino acids. The J segment lost 10 bases and the V segment lost 3 bases, leaving 1 base of the junction unmatched. In nucleotides, the CDR3 is TGTGCCACCAGCAGGGACAGGGGAGAGCAGTTCTTC. Its protein product is CATSRDRGEQFF.

The genes are TRBV19 and TRBJ1-4; weak D call: TRBD1 (6 bases). V dropped 4 bases and J dropped 6 bases, with 21 bases sitting between them. This CDR3 spans 17 amino acids. Germline values: CDR1 LNHDA, CDR2 SQIVND (reference sequence). Here the CDR3 reads CASSNSRVGAQDEKLFF. In DNA form, the CDR3 reads TGTGCCAGTAGTAATTCCCGTGTGGGGGCGCAGGATGAAAAACTGTTTTTT.

For this clone: The sample contains more than one DNA sequence encoding this CDR3. The chain joins TRBV28 to TRBJ1-5; D gene ambiguous. V was trimmed by 3 bases and J by 9 bases, leaving 9 bases between them. CDR1 is MDHEN, CDR2 SYDVKM, per germline. This CDR3 has 12 residues. CDR3 bases: TGTGCCAGCAGTTTTAACCGGGGGCCCCAGCATTTT. Amino acids: CASSFNRGPQHF.

This clone occurred a few times. The chain combines TRBV18 with TRBJ2-7; TRBD2 is a possible D gene (5 bases). This CDR3 is built from 14 residues. V was shortened by 2 bases and J by 2 bases, with 10 bases between the two germline ends. Per germline, CDR1 KGHSH and CDR2 LQKENI. The CDR3 DNA is TGTGCCAGCTCACCAAGAGGGCAAACCTACGAGCAGTACTTC. Its translation: CASSPRGQTYEQYF.

V is TRBV5-4 and J is TRBJ2-3, with TRBD2 matching over 11 bases. The length of the CDR3 is 20 residues. Trimming at V came to 0 bases and at J to 4 bases, leaving 16 bases not matched to a gene. CDR1 and CDR2 from the germline V gene are SGHNT and YYREEE (reference sequence). CDR3 nucleotides: TGTGCCAGCAGCTTGGGAGGGACTAGCGGAAGCGGGGGGAGGGCAGATACGCAGTATTTT. Its translation is CASSLGGTSGSGGRADTQYF. Full variable domain (missing parts from reference TRBV5-4 and TRBJ2-3): ETGVTQSPTHLIKTRGQQVTLRCSSQSGHNTVSWYQQALGQGPQFIFQYYREEENGRGNFPPRFSGLQFPNYSSELNVNALELDDSALYLCASSLGGTSGSGGRADTQYFGPGTRLTVL.

The CDR3 spells CASSLEARGRTEAFF. The CDR3 DNA reads TGTGCCAGCAGCTTAGAGGCCAGGGGCAGGACTGAAGCTTTCTTT. The rearrangement uses TRBV11-2 and TRBJ1-1; TRBD1 is a possible D gene (6 bases). Germline V gene data show CDR1 as SGHAT and CDR2 as FQNNGV. V was clipped by 0 bases and J by 5 bases, with 13 bases between them. This CDR3 contains 15 residues.

The rearrangement joins TRBV5-4 to TRBJ2-2, with D maybe TRBD2 (6 bases). There are 13 residues in the CDR3. V dropped 1 base and J dropped 8 bases, with 9 bases sitting between them. The V gene's germline CDR1 is SGHNT and CDR2 YYREEE (reference sequence). CDR3 nucleotide sequence: TGTGCCAGCAGCTTGCGGGGGTCGGGGGAGCTGTTTTTT. It translates to CASSLRGSGELFF. The full variable domain, completed using reference TRBV5-4 and TRBJ2-2, is ETGVTQSPTHLIKTRGQQVTLRCSSQSGHNTVSWYQQALGQGPQFIFQYYREEENGRGNFPPRFSGLQFPNYSSELNVNALELDDSALYLCASSLRGSGELFFGEGSRLTVL.

The chain has TRBV4-1 and TRBJ1-1; the match to TRBD1 covers 8 bases. The CDR3 totals 16 residues. Germline V lookup: CDR1 MGHRA, CDR2 YSYEKL. J lost 3 bases, V lost 0 bases, and 6 bases had no gene match. The CDR3 loop reads CASSQDQRQGHTEAFF. DNA of the CDR3: TGCGCCAGCAGCCAAGATCAACGACAGGGGCACACTGAAGCTTTCTTT.

This sequence joins TRBV19 and TRBJ2-7; TRBD1 might be the D (6 bases). Germline lookup yields CDR1 LNHDA and CDR2 SQIVND (reference sequence). Trimming took 2 bases from V and 1 from J, leaving 9 bases between them. The CDR3 has 14 amino acids. The chain's CDR3 is CASSIRQASYEQYF. CDR3 nucleotides: TGTGCCAGTAGTATAAGACAGGCTTCCTACGAGCAGTACTTC.

J is TRBJ1-2 and V is TRBV6-5; D is perhaps TRBD1 (5 bases). V was trimmed by 7 bases and J by 8 bases, leaving 17 bases between them. The CDR3 has 13 amino acids. The V gene's germline CDR1 is MNHEY and CDR2 SVGAGI. The CDR3, as DNA: TGTGCCAGCAAGCCCGGGGGGAACGGGGGCTACACCTTC. Amino acid sequence: CASKPGGNGGYTF.

This chain uses TRBV6-5 with TRBJ1-2; perhaps TRBD1 as D (6 bases). Trimming removed 0 bases at V and 5 bases at J, with 10 bases between. Germline V gene lookup returns CDR1 MNHEY and CDR2 SVGAGI. This CDR3 is 14 amino acids long. This CDR3 reads CASSYSRGAYGYTF. The CDR3 DNA sequence: TGTGCCAGCAGTTACTCTCGGGGGGCGTATGGCTACACCTTC.

The chain couples TRBV30 to TRBJ1-2; D might be TRBD1 (6 bases). Trimming left V 2 bases short and J 4 bases short, with 14 bases between. The CDR3 covers 14 residues. Germline assignment: CDR1 GTSNPN and CDR2 SVGIG (reference sequence). CDR3 loop: CAWSRGGIGYGYTF. In nucleotides, the CDR3 is TGTGCCTGGAGTCGAGGGGGTATTGGCTATGGCTACACCTTC.

The rearrangement joins TRBV5-1 to TRBJ2-3; weak D call: TRBD1 (5 bases). The germline V and J ends were trimmed by 0 bases and 1 base, with 6 bases remaining between them. Per germline, CDR1 SGHRS and CDR2 YFSETQ. The CDR3 loop spans 14 amino acids. The CDR3 DNA reads as TGCGCCAGCAGCTTGGAACAGGGCACAGATACGCAGTATTTT. Protein: CASSLEQGTDTQYF.

The chain combines TRBV29-1 with TRBJ2-1; 9 nucleotides match TRBD1. The CDR3 length is 13 residues. The germline V gene encodes CDR1 SQVTM and CDR2 ANQGSEA. The V and J ends lost 5 bases and 4 bases, in that order; junction bases with no gene match: 3. This CDR3 reads CSVRQGDYNEQFF. For the CDR3, the DNA is TGCAGCGTTCGACAGGGGGATTACAATGAGCAGTTCTTC.

The chain uses TRBV7-9 and TRBJ1-1; the D gene is possibly TRBD1 (6 bases). The CDR3 runs to 14 residues. Trimming took off 6 bases at V and 2 bases at J, with 13 bases between the two ends. The germline CDR1 and CDR2 sequences are SEHNR and FQNEAQ (reference sequence). The CDR3 reads CASRGMTGNTEAFF. As DNA, the CDR3 is TGTGCCAGCAGGGGAATGACAGGTAACACTGAAGCTTTCTTT.

The V gene is TRBV7-9, the J gene TRBJ2-1; 10 bases match TRBD1. The CDR3 is made up of 15 amino acids. Germline loops: CDR1 SEHNR, CDR2 FQNEAQ (reference sequence). The ends lost 4 bases at V and 7 bases at J; junction bases unmatched: 7. CDR3 in DNA: TGTGCCAGCAGCTCCGGGACAGGGGATGTTAATGAGCAGTTCTTC. Its protein is CASSSGTGDVNEQFF.

The chain has TRBV6-1 and TRBJ1-5; D unclear. V shed 1 base and J shed 7 bases, with 11 bases lying between them. This CDR3 spans 14 amino acids. Germline-derived CDR1 and CDR2 are MNHNS and SASEGT. CDR3 sequence (DNA): TGTGCCAGCAGTGAAGTGGAGGGCACGCAGCCCCAGCATTTT. Its protein is CASSEVEGTQPQHF.

The chain recombines TRBV30 with TRBJ1-5, with TRBD1 as a possible D gene (6 bases). The CDR3 has 16 amino acids. Per the germline V gene, CDR1 is GTSNPN and CDR2 is SVGIG (reference sequence). The V and J ends lost 0 bases and 1 base respectively, with 13 bases between them. As DNA, the CDR3 is TGTGCCTGGAGTGTACGAGAGGGGGTGAGCAATCAGCCCCAGCATTTT. Translated, it gives CAWSVREGVSNQPQHF.

The V and J genes are TRBV28 and TRBJ2-2; 8 nucleotides agree with TRBD1. V lost 5 bases, J lost 3 bases, and 11 bases stayed unmatched. The CDR3 has 17 residues. The germline gives CDR1 MDHEN, CDR2 SYDVKM. DNA of the CDR3: TGTGCCAGCAGTCCCAGTTGGGGCAGGGGGCACACCGGGGAGCTGTTTTTT. Translated, it gives CASSPSWGRGHTGELFF.